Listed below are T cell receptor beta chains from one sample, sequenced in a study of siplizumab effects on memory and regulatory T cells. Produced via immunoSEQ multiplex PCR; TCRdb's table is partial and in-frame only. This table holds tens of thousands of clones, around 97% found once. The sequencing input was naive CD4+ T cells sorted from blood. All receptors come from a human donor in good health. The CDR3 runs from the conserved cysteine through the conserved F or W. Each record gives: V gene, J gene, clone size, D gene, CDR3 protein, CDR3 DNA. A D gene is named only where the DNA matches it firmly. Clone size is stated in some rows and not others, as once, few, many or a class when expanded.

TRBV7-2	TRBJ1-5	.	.	CASRSGGQPQHF	TGTGCCAGCAGATCCGGGGGGCAGCCCCAGCATTTT
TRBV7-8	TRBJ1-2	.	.	CASSSRDSGYTF	TGTGCCAGCAGCTCGCGGGATTCTGGCTACACCTTC
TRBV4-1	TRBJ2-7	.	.	CASSQVGVYEQYF	TGCGCCAGCAGCCAAGTCGGGGTCTACGAGCAGTACTTC
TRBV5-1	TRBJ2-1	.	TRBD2	CASSLGLAGGSEQFF	TGCGCCAGCAGTCTTGGACTAGCGGGGGGATCGGAGCAGTTCTTC
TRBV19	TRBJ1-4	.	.	CASRQTGTEKLFF	TGTGCCAGTAGACAAACAGGGACGGAAAAACTGTTTTTT
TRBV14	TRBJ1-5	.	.	CASSLQGDQPQHF	TGTGCCAGCAGCCTTCAGGGAGATCAGCCCCAGCATTTT
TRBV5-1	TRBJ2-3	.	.	CASSFSTDTQYF	TGCGCCAGCAGCTTTTCCACAGATACGCAGTATTTT
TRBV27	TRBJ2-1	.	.	CASSLQGPSYNEQFF	TGTGCCAGCAGTTTGCAGGGCCCCTCCTACAATGAGCAGTTCTTC
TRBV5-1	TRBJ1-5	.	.	CASSLDSNQPQHF	TGCGCCAGCAGCCTAGATAGCAATCAGCCCCAGCATTTT
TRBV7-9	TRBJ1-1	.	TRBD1	CASSLMGTGGMNTEAFF	TGTGCCAGCAGCTTAATGGGGACAGGGGGCATGAACACTGAAGCTTTCTTT
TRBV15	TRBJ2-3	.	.	CATSREDRFTDTQYF	TGTGCCACCAGCAGAGAGGACCGATTCACAGATACGCAGTATTTT
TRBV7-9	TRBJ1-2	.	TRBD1	CASRPDRNYGYTF	TGTGCCAGCAGGCCGGACAGGAACTATGGCTACACCTTC
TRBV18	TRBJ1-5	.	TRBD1	CASSPQGQGGNQPQHF	TGTGCCAGCTCACCTCAGGGACAGGGCGGCAATCAGCCCCAGCATTTT
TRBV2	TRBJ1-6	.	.	CASMRLSSPLHF	TGTGCCAGCATGAGGTTAAGTTCACCCCTCCACTTT
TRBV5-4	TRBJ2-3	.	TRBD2	CASSLLAGSNTDTQYF	TGTGCCAGCAGCTTGCTAGCGGGGTCTAACACAGATACGCAGTATTTT
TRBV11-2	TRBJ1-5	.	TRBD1	CASSSGTGVQPQHF	TGTGCCAGCAGCTCCGGGACAGGGGTTCAGCCCCAGCATTTT
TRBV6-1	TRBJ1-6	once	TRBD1	CASSEIGDRARSPLHF	TGTGCCAGCAGTGAAATCGGGGACAGGGCGCGGTCACCCCTCCACTTT
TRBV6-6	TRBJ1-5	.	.	CASMPGATSNQPQHF	TGTGCCAGCATGCCCGGCGCGACTAGCAATCAGCCCCAGCATTTT
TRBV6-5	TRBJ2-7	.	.	CASSYQRPQDEQYF	TGTGCCAGCAGTTACCAACGGCCGCAGGACGAGCAGTACTTC
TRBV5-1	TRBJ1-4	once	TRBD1	CASSLGETGVEKLFF	TGCGCCAGCAGCTTGGGGGAGACAGGGGTTGAAAAACTGTTTTTT
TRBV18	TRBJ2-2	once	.	CASSTLILGGSGELFF	TGTGCCAGCTCAACCTTGATACTGGGTGGATCCGGGGAGCTGTTTTTT
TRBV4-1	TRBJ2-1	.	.	CASSQIGGAMQFF	TGCGCCAGCAGCCAAATAGGGGGGGCTATGCAGTTCTTC
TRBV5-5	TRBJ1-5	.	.	CASSLGAGDQPQHF	TGTGCCAGCAGCTTGGGGGCCGGCGATCAGCCCCAGCATTTT
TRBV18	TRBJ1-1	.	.	CASSLNGHTNTEAFF	TGTGCCAGCTCACTAAACGGACATACGAACACTGAAGCTTTCTTT
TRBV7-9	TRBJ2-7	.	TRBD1	CASSLTLQGAYEQYF	TGTGCCAGCAGCTTAACCCTCCAGGGGGCTTACGAGCAGTACTTC
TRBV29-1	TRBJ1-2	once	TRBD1	CSVTMDRGYGYTF	TGCAGCGTCACGATGGACAGGGGGTATGGCTACACCTTC
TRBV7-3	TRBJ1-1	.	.	CASSLTHRDSEAFF	TGTGCCAGCAGCTTAACCCACCGTGACAGTGAAGCTTTCTTT
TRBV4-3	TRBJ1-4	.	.	CASSQQPGALEKLFF	TGCGCCAGCAGCCAACAGCCGGGAGCCTTAGAAAAACTGTTTTTT
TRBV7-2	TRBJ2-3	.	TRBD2	CASSLKGTSGGDTQYF	TGTGCCAGCAGCTTAAAGGGGACTAGCGGGGGGGATACGCAGTATTTT
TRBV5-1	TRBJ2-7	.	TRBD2	CASSLAGTTYEQYF	TGCGCCAGCAGCTTAGCGGGGACGACCTACGAGCAGTACTTC
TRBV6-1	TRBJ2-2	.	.	CASSEVSATGELFF	TGTGCCAGCAGTGAAGTTTCGGCGACCGGGGAGCTGTTTTTT
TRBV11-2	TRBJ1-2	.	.	CASASGRDLADRRGYTF	TGTGCCAGCGCTTCCGGCAGGGATTTAGCTGACCGTAGGGGCTACACCTTC
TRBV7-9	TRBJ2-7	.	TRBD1	CASRPMGTGGSNEQYF	TGTGCCAGCAGACCGATGGGGACAGGGGGTTCTAACGAGCAGTACTTC
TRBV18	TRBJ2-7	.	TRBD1	CASSPPTRDRQYF	TGTGCCAGCTCACCACCCACCCGGGACAGGCAGTACTTC
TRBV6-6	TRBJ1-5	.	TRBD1	CASRPPGGQPQHF	TGTGCCAGCAGACCCCCAGGGGGACAGCCCCAGCATTTT
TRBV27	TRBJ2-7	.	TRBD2	CASSPLPSGGPFYF	TGTGCCAGCAGTCCCCTCCCCAGCGGGGGGCCCTTTTACTTC
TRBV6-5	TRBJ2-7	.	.	CASNHGRGYEQYF	TGTGCCAGCAATCACGGACGGGGGTACGAGCAGTACTTC
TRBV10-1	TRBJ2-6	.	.	CASSDGGANVLTF	TGCGCCAGCAGCGATGGGGGGGCCAACGTCCTGACTTTC
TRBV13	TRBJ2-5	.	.	CASSLLAGGSVETQYF	TGTGCCAGCAGCTTGTTGGCCGGGGGTTCTGTTGAGACCCAGTACTTC
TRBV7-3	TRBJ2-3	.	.	CASSDGTADTQYF	TGTGCCAGCAGCGACGGGACGGCAGATACGCAGTATTTT
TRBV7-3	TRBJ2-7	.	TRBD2	CASSPTSGGYEQYF	TGTGCCAGCAGCCCCACTAGCGGGGGGTACGAGCAGTACTTC
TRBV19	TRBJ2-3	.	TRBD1	CASSPGGGSGDTQYF	TGTGCCAGTAGTCCAGGGGGCGGGTCGGGAGATACGCAGTATTTT
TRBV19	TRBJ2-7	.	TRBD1	CASSPDRGKEQYF	TGTGCCAGTAGCCCGGACAGGGGGAAAGAGCAGTACTTC
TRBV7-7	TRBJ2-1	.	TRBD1	CASSLDRGPYNEQFF	TGTGCCAGCAGCTTAGACAGGGGACCCTACAATGAGCAGTTCTTC
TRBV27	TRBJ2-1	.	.	CASSSRGDYEQFF	TGTGCCAGCAGTTCGCGAGGGGACTATGAGCAGTTCTTC
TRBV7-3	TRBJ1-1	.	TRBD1	CASSSDRVPYTEAFF	TGTGCCAGCAGCTCGGACAGGGTCCCTTACACTGAAGCTTTCTTT
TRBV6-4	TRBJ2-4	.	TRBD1	CASTDRVRDF	TGTGCCAGCACAGACAGGGTCAGGGACTTC
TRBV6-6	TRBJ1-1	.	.	CASALGSGAFF	TGTGCCAGCGCCCTAGGGTCGGGAGCTTTCTTT
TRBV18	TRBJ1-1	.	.	CASSPAGVVPAAFF	TGTGCCAGCTCACCAGCAGGGGTGGTACCCGCGGCTTTCTTT
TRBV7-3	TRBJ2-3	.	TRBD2	CASSLAGPSSTDTQYF	TGTGCCAGCAGCCTAGCGGGGCCTTCTAGCACAGATACGCAGTATTTT
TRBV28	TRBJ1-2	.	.	CASSPITGSHGGYTF	TGTGCCAGCAGCCCAATAACCGGTTCGCATGGGGGCTACACCTTC